The clone carrying this T cell receptor (beta chain) was picked up many times. Its antigen is unknown. One end of the junction fails to match germline, which may point to a read error. Hyperthyroidism patients, aged 18 to 65, were newly diagnosed, under 2 months' duration. Patients were left out if they had other autoimmune diseases, uncontrolled infections, pregnancy or lactation. The CDR3 totals 12 residues. Germline CDR1 and CDR2: MNHEY and SVGAGI. This record comes from a study of Graves' ophthalmopathy and Graves' hyperthyroidism. Amplification of TCR beta CDR3 regions used RNA transcripts. HTBI primers primed a first-round RT-PCR, and a second-round multiplex PCR followed. TCRdb called the multiplex PCR reads again in MiXCR, with one record for every CDR3 protein. The sample shows over a million distinct CDR3 sequences, 36% of them seen only once. The study, taken as a whole, reports: Discrimination between ophthalmopathy and stable hyperthyroidism by a 13-signature model showed about 88% sensitivity and 75% to 84% specificity. Clonotypes were expanded in thyroid at above 0.001 frequency, and most also appeared in blood.

J is TRBJ2-7 and V is TRBV6-5, with D possibly TRBD2 on 5 matching bases. The sequenced sample was peripheral blood or thyroid tissue (not recorded which). This TCR derives from an adult man with Graves' hyperthyroidism. The CDR3 sequence: CASSPGLSEQYF. The DNA of the CDR3 is TGCGCCAGCAGCCCCGGACTTTCCGAGCAGTACTTC.